These 10 T cell receptor beta chains were all obtained from the same sample, sequenced in a study of cytomegalovirus exposure and HLA in healthy donors. 13 Jbeta primers and 60 Vbeta primers were used for the PCR. The data were produced by immunoSEQ multiplex PCR, yet TCRdb's version contains in-frame clones alone and is incomplete. The data contain about 180,000 clones, roughly 85% of them singletons. Sequencing was done on a sample of PBMCs. These receptors were obtained from a man in his forties or fifties in good health and CMV-seropositive.

This chain's CDR3 is CASSVDLTQETQYF. CDR3 nucleotide sequence: TGTGCCAGCAGCGTAGATTTAACTCAAGAGACCCAGTACTTC. The chain employs TRBV9 and TRBJ2-5; no definite D call. The germline V gene has CDR1 SGDLS and CDR2 YYNGEE. V was clipped by 0 bases and J by 2 bases, with 8 bases between them. The CDR3 has 14 residues.

This sequence joins TRBV7-3 and TRBJ2-1, with TRBD2 as a possible D gene (5 bases). The CDR3 is made up of 15 amino acids. Germline V lookup: CDR1 SGHTA, CDR2 FQGTGA. The germline V and J ends were trimmed by 5 bases and 13 bases, with 24 bases remaining between them. In DNA form, the CDR3 reads TGTGCCAGCAGCCTAGGTGGTGGTCCGGGGAACCCTCAGTTCTTC. Amino acid sequence: CASSLGGGPGNPQFF.

The chain recombines TRBV28 with TRBJ2-5; D remains ambiguous. The CDR3 covers 13 residues. Per germline, CDR1 MDHEN and CDR2 SYDVKM. Trimming removed 3 bases from V and 5 bases from J, with 10 bases in between. CDR3: CASSFRSRETQYF. The CDR3 DNA reads TGTGCCAGCAGTTTTAGGAGTCGCGAGACCCAGTACTTC.

The chain is built from TRBV7-6 and TRBJ2-2, with 7 bases matching TRBD1. This CDR3 comprises 15 residues. From germline, CDR1 is SGHVS and CDR2 FNYEAQ. The junction had 6 bases not matched to a gene; V was cut back by 5 bases and J by 3 bases. The CDR3 DNA follows: TGTGCCAGCAGCCCCTACAGGGGTGACACCGGGGAGCTGTTTTTT. This sequence encodes CASSPYRGDTGELFF.

Concerning this clone itself: Other DNA sequences of this sample code for an identical CDR3. The J gene is TRBJ2-5, the V gene TRBV7-9; 10 nucleotides agree with TRBD2. Germline loops: CDR1 SEHNR, CDR2 FQNEAQ (reference sequence). V was pared by 5 bases and J by 3 bases, with 3 bases of the junction left unmatched. The CDR3 totals 14 residues. CDR3 nucleotide sequence: TGTGCCAGCAGCCGGCTAGCGGGGGAAGAGACCCAGTACTTC. Encoded protein: CASSRLAGEETQYF.

This clone occurred once. The chain combines TRBV5-4 with TRBJ2-1; the match to TRBD2 covers 11 bases. The germline CDR1 and CDR2 sequences are SGHNT and YYREEE (reference sequence). This CDR3 region has 15 residues. With V trimmed by 4 bases and J by 7 bases, 7 bases remained unmatched. The CDR3, as DNA: TGTGCCAGCAGCAAGGGACTAGCGGCGACTAATGAGCAGTTCTTC. As protein: CASSKGLAATNEQFF.

This clone was observed a handful of times. The chain links TRBV9 to TRBJ2-5, with 7 nucleotides matching TRBD2. The CDR3 length is 14 residues. Trimming at V came to 3 bases and at J to 5 bases, leaving 7 bases not matched to a gene. Per the germline V gene, CDR1 is SGDLS and CDR2 is YYNGEE. This CDR3 reads CASSGRAGRETQYF. The CDR3 region has the DNA TGTGCCAGCAGCGGCCGGGCCGGGAGGGAGACCCAGTACTTC.

This chain links TRBV12-5 with TRBJ1-1; no clear D. In germline, CDR1 is LGHNT, CDR2 FRNRAP. The CDR3 loop spans 13 amino acids. Deletions cut 0 bases from V and 11 bases from J, with 13 bases between. The CDR3 sequence: CASGLVAGSWAFF. CDR3 DNA: TGTGCTAGTGGTTTGGTTGCCGGGTCATGGGCTTTCTTT.

V is TRBV6-5 and J is TRBJ1-4; no firm D call. The length of the CDR3 is 14 residues. Germline CDR1 MNHEY, CDR2 SVGAGI. The V end was cut by 7 bases, the J end by 2 bases, with 11 bases between. The CDR3 reads CASINRDTNEKLFF. As DNA, the CDR3 is TGTGCCAGCATCAACAGAGACACTAATGAAAAACTGTTTTTT.

The V and J genes are TRBV6-1 and TRBJ2-1; 13 bases fit TRBD2. Germline CDR1 reads MNHNS; CDR2 reads SASEGT. CDR3 length equals 14 residues. V shed 9 bases, J shed 6 bases, and the junction held 5 bases outside the gene matches. This CDR3 reads CASLGLAGVNEQFF. The DNA for the CDR3 is TGTGCCAGTCTCGGACTAGCGGGGGTCAATGAGCAGTTCTTC.